This is a list of T cell receptor beta chains from one sample in a study of T cell changes during pregnancy in multiple sclerosis. The assay was immunoSEQ multiplex PCR, and TCRdb's table has in-frame clones only and misses some. The sample has 90,000 to 95,000 clones; around 92% are singletons. Sequenced material: peripheral blood, taken in the third trimester of pregnancy. All receptors come from a female donor with multiple sclerosis, enrolled in a pregnancy study. Each CDR3 is given with its conserved first and last residue. The D gene is left open where the match is weak. Size is stated for part of the rows, as once, few or many counts, or as a class when the clone is expanded.

v_call	j_call	clone_size	d_call	cdr3_nt	cdr3_aa
TRBV5-1	TRBJ2-7	NA	TRBD2	TGCGCCAGCAGCTTCCGGACTAGCGGGAGAGCCGAGCAGTACTTC	CASSFRTSGRAEQYF
TRBV27	TRBJ2-3	NA	TRBD1	TGTGCCACCTCATCGGACAGGGGGCGAAATACGCAGTATTTT	CATSSDRGRNTQYF
TRBV7-9	TRBJ2-7	NA	NA	TGTGCCAGCAGCTCCTCGCGCGGAGAGCAGTACTTC	CASSSSRGEQYF
TRBV4-1	TRBJ1-1	NA	NA	TGCGCCAGCAGCCAAGACGGTTCTGAAGCTTTCTTT	CASSQDGSEAFF
TRBV27	TRBJ2-5	NA	NA	TGTGCCAGCAGACCCGGGACACTAGAAGAGACCCAGTACTTC	CASRPGTLEETQYF
TRBV6-6	TRBJ2-7	NA	NA	TGTGCCAGCAGTTACTCGGTAGGGGTTATCTACGAGCAGTACTTC	CASSYSVGVIYEQYF
TRBV7-2	TRBJ2-7	NA	NA	TGTGCCAGCAGCCCTTGGAGAGAACCCTACGAGCAGTACTTC	CASSPWREPYEQYF
TRBV18	TRBJ2-1	NA	NA	TGTGCCAGCTCACCAGTAGACAGTTCCTACAATGAGCAGTTCTTC	CASSPVDSSYNEQFF
TRBV28	TRBJ1-1	once	NA	TGTGCCAGCACGGCCCCCAGGAGGGGGAACACTGAAGCTTTCTTT	CASTAPRRGNTEAFF
TRBV5-8	TRBJ1-5	NA	NA	TGTGCCAGCAGCCCGAAGGGGTATAGCAATCAGCCCCAGCATTTT	CASSPKGYSNQPQHF
TRBV27	TRBJ2-3	once	NA	TGTGCCAGCAGTTTTGACACCTCAATAAGCACAGATACGCAGTATTTT	CASSFDTSISTDTQYF
TRBV2	TRBJ1-1	NA	NA	TGTGCCAGCAGTCCCCAGTATGCTGAAGCTTTCTTT	CASSPQYAEAFF
TRBV5-4	TRBJ2-5	NA	TRBD2	TGTGCCAGCGGACCTCTCGGGGGGAAACAAGAGACCCAGTACTTC	CASGPLGGKQETQYF
TRBV28	TRBJ2-7	NA	NA	TGTGCCAGCAGTATGACAGGGACTCTATTTATCTACGAGCAGTACTTC	CASSMTGTLFIYEQYF
TRBV7-2	TRBJ2-7	NA	TRBD2	TGTGCCAGCAGCTTAGCGGCTAGCGGGAACTACGAGCAGTACTTC	CASSLAASGNYEQYF
TRBV6-1	TRBJ1-5	NA	NA	TGTGCCAGCAGTGAGGGAGGAGATTATCAGCCCCAGCATTTT	CASSEGGDYQPQHF
TRBV28	TRBJ1-1	NA	NA	TGTGCCAGCAGCCTCCCAAAGACGAAAAGACTATTCGAAGCTTTCTTT	CASSLPKTKRLFEAFF
TRBV28	TRBJ1-4	NA	NA	TGTGCCAGTCAACCGACGGGAGATGAAAAACTGTTTTTT	CASQPTGDEKLFF
TRBV4-3	TRBJ2-3	NA	NA	TGCGCCAGCAGCCAAGTTGGTGGCTTGGATACGCAGTATTTT	CASSQVGGLDTQYF
TRBV2	TRBJ1-2	NA	TRBD1	TGTGCCAGCACGGGACAGGGGGCTCGTGGTGGCTACACCTTC	CASTGQGARGGYTF
TRBV12-5	TRBJ2-2	NA	TRBD1	TGTGCTAGTGGTTTGACTGGACAGGGGAACACCGGGGAGCTGTTTTTT	CASGLTGQGNTGELFF
TRBV7-6	TRBJ1-3	NA	TRBD1	TGTGCCAGCAGCGCTCAGACAGGGTCTCGTGGAAACACCATATATTTT	CASSAQTGSRGNTIYF
TRBV5-5	TRBJ1-2	NA	NA	TGTGCCAGCAGCTCACCCACAGGGAGCGGCTACACCTTC	CASSSPTGSGYTF
TRBV19	TRBJ1-5	NA	NA	TGTGCCACCGACCGAGGGAATCAGCCCCAGCATTTT	CATDRGNQPQHF
TRBV11-2	TRBJ1-5	once	TRBD1	TGTGCCAGCAGCTTCGGACAGGGCTTAGGCAATCAGCCCCAGCATTTT	CASSFGQGLGNQPQHF
TRBV5-1	TRBJ2-1	NA	TRBD2	TGCGCCAGCAGCTTGGGGACTAGCGAAAGCAATGAGCAGTTCTTC	CASSLGTSESNEQFF
TRBV7-8	TRBJ1-5	once	TRBD1	TGTGCCAGCAGCCTAGGGGGCCAGCCCCAGCATTTT	CASSLGGQPQHF
TRBV27	TRBJ2-1	NA	TRBD2	TGTGCCAGCAGTTCCCCCCAACCCCAGGGACTAGCGGGCCAGTTCTTC	CASSSPQPQGLAGQFF
TRBV5-6	TRBJ2-5	NA	TRBD2	TGTGCCAGCAGCTTGGCGGGAGGGACCCAGTACTTC	CASSLAGGTQYF
TRBV9	TRBJ1-4	NA	TRBD1	TGTGCCAGCAGCGCCCGGGACAGGGGGGAAAAACTGTTTTTT	CASSARDRGEKLFF
TRBV5-1	TRBJ2-7	NA	NA	TGCGCCAGCAGCTTGGCAGGCGGGTTCTACGAGCAGTACTTC	CASSLAGGFYEQYF
TRBV6-5	TRBJ2-3	NA	TRBD1	TGTGCCAGCAGTACAGGGGGCTGGACAGATACGCAGTATTTT	CASSTGGWTDTQYF
TRBV28	TRBJ1-1	NA	NA	TGTGCCAGCAGCCCCCAGCGGGGTTTGGGTTCTGAAGCTTTCTTT	CASSPQRGLGSEAFF
TRBV10-3	TRBJ1-5	NA	NA	TGTGCCATCCGGGACAATCATAGCAATCAGCCCCAGCATTTT	CAIRDNHSNQPQHF
TRBV7-2	TRBJ2-7	once	NA	TGTGCCAGCAGCGCAGATTACTACGAGCAGTACTTC	CASSADYYEQYF
TRBV10-3	TRBJ1-3	few	NA	TGTGCCATCAGTGAGTCTATAGAGTCGCTTGCGACGGGAGGAAACACCATATATTTT	CAISESIESLATGGNTIYF
TRBV19	TRBJ1-5	NA	NA	TGTGCCACCGATGGGGCTAATCAGCCCCAGCATTTT	CATDGANQPQHF
TRBV10-1	TRBJ2-7	NA	NA	TGCGCCAGCAGTGACACCTACGAGCAGTACTTC	CASSDTYEQYF
TRBV6-1	TRBJ2-6	NA	NA	TGTGCCAGCAGAGAGGACTTCTCTGGGGCCAACGTCCTGACTTTC	CASREDFSGANVLTF
TRBV5-1	TRBJ1-3	once	NA	TGCGCCAGCAGCATCGACAGCGTAAACACCATATATTTT	CASSIDSVNTIYF
TRBV5-4	TRBJ1-1	NA	TRBD1	TGTGCCAGCAGCTGGGCCGGGACAGGGGCGGCTGAAGCTTTCTTT	CASSWAGTGAAEAFF
TRBV30	TRBJ1-4	NA	TRBD1	TGTGCCTGGAGTCATACAGGGGCCGAAAAACTGTTTTTT	CAWSHTGAEKLFF
TRBV6-6	TRBJ2-2	NA	NA	TGTGCCAGCAGTTACTCTCCCGGGGGAGACACCGGGGAGCTGTTTTTT	CASSYSPGGDTGELFF
TRBV5-5	TRBJ1-4	NA	TRBD1	TGTGCCAGCAGCTCCTTTACAGGGGGCGCAAAACTGTTTTTT	CASSSFTGGAKLFF
TRBV5-1	TRBJ1-2	NA	NA	TGCGCCAGCAGCCTGCACTCGACAGTGCTGGTGGATGGCTACACCTTC	CASSLHSTVLVDGYTF
TRBV28	TRBJ2-1	NA	TRBD2	TGTGCCAGCAGTTTATCCGGGACTAGCGGGAGGGTGGCCTACAGTGAGCAGTTCTTC	CASSLSGTSGRVAYSEQFF
TRBV30	TRBJ1-4	few	NA	TGTGCCTTGGAACAAGGGGATGAAAAACTGTTTTTT	CALEQGDEKLFF
TRBV28	TRBJ1-5	NA	NA	TGTGCCAGCAGTGCGGGGGCCCTCCAAACGGATTTT	CASSAGALQTDF
TRBV19	TRBJ1-5	NA	NA	TGTGCCAGTAGTAGGGATACGGACAGATATAGCAATCAGCCCCAGCATTTT	CASSRDTDRYSNQPQHF
TRBV13	TRBJ2-7	NA	NA	TGTGCCAGCAGCCTCCTGGGGGGGACACACTCCTACGAGCAGTACTTC	CASSLLGGTHSYEQYF
TRBV6-1	TRBJ2-1	NA	TRBD2	TGTGCCAGCAGTGAAAATCCCCCTAAGGGACTAGCGGGATTATTCTACAATGAGCAGTTCTTC	CASSENPPKGLAGLFYNEQFF
TRBV7-8	TRBJ1-1	NA	NA	TGTGCCAGCAGCCACGCACCGATCAGGGCAGGGTTCGCTGAAGCTTTCTTT	CASSHAPIRAGFAEAFF
TRBV5-8	TRBJ2-3	NA	TRBD2	TGTGCCAGCAGCTTGGCTAGCGGTGGTGATACGCAGTATTTT	CASSLASGGDTQYF
TRBV19	TRBJ2-1	once	NA	TGTGCCAGTAGGGGGGGATACAATGAGCAGTTCTTC	CASRGGYNEQFF
TRBV27	TRBJ2-3	NA	NA	TGTGCCAGCAGTTTTCATCCAGATACGCAGTATTTT	CASSFHPDTQYF